The table lists the clone carrying this T cell receptor (beta chain) with a few counts. Its matching antigen is unknown. CD25-based Treg depletion was applied to purified naive CD4+ T cells. Semi-nested PCR with Nested Universal Primer A followed constant-region reverse priming of full-length variable regions. TCRdb processed the 5' RACE reads anew with MiXCR; each CDR3 protein has one entry. The sample carries about 40,000 distinct CDR3 sequences, 15% to 20% recorded once. Overall study results and limits: Tumor Treg TCRs overlapped most with tumor naive CD4+ cells.

This CDR3 spans 13 amino acids. Germline CDR1 is MNHEY and CDR2 is SVGAGI. Deletions cut 5 bases from V and 0 bases from J, with 7 bases between. V and J are TRBV6-5 and TRBJ1-1; D is undetermined. The TCR comes from a female donor with breast cancer. Source material: naive CD4+ T cells sorted from a lymph node. Subset described: naive CD4+ T cells, CD4+CD45RA+CD25-. CDR3 sequence: CASSDGVNTEAFF. The CDR3 nucleotides read TGTGCCAGCAGTGACGGGGTGAACACTGAAGCTTTCTTT.